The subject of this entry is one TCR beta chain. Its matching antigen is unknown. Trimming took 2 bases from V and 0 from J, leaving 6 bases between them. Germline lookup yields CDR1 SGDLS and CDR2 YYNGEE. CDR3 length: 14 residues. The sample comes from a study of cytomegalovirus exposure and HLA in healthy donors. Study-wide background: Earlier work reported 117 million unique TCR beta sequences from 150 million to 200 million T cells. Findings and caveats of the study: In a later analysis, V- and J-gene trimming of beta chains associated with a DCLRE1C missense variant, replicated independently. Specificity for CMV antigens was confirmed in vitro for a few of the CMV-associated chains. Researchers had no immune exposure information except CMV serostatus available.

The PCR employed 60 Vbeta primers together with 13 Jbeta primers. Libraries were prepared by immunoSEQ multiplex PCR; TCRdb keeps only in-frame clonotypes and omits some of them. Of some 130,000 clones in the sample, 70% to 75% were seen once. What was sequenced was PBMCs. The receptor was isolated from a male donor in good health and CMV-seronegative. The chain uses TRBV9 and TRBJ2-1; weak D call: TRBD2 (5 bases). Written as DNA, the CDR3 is TGTGCCAGCAGCGTCGAGGGCTCCTACAATGAGCAGTTCTTC. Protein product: CASSVEGSYNEQFF.